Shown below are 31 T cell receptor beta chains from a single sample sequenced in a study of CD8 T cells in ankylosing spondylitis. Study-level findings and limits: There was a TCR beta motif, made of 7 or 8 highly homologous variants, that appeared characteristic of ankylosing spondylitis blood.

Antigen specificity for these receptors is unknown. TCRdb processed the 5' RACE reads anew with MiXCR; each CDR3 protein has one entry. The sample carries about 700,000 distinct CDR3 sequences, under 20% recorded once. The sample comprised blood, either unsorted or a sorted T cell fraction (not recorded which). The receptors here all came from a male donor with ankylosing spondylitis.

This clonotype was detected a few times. For the CDR3, the DNA is TGCAGTGCTGGTGCCCCGGGGGGATCCTACAATGAGCAGTTCTTC. Encoded protein: CSAGAPGGSYNEQFF. The chain employs TRBV20-1 and TRBJ2-1; 7 positions agree with TRBD2. With 5 bases clipped from V and 1 base from J, the junction kept 8 bases outside the gene matches. The germline V gene encodes CDR1 DFQATT and CDR2 SNEGSKA (reference sequence). CDR3 length: 15 amino acids.

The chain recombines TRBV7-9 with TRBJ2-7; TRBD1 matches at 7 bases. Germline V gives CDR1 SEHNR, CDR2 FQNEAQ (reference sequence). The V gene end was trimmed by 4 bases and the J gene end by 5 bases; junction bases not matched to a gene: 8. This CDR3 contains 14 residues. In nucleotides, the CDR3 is TGTGCCAGCAGCTATATGACAGGGTACGACGAGCAGTACTTC. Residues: CASSYMTGYDEQYF.

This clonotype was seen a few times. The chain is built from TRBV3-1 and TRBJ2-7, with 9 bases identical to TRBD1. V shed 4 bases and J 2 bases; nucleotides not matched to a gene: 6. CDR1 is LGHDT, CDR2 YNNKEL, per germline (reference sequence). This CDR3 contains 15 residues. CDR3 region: CASSRQGERPYEQYF. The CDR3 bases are TGTGCCAGCAGCCGACAGGGGGAGCGCCCCTACGAGCAGTACTTC.

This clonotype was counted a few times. The CDR3 DNA sequence: TGCAGCGTTGAAGATCTGGGAGCACCCAGGGACACTGAAGCTTTCTTT. This codes for CSVEDLGAPRDTEAFF. The chain couples TRBV29-1 to TRBJ1-1, with a tentative D call TRBD1 (5 bases). V shed 0 bases and J shed 3 bases, with 17 bases lying between them. This CDR3 contains 16 residues. Looked up from germline, CDR1 is SQVTM and CDR2 is ANQGSEA.

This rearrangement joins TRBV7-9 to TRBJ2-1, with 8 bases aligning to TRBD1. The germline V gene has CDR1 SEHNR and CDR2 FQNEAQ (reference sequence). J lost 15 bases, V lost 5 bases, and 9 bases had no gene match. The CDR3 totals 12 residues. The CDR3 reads CASSPVTGARFF. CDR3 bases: TGTGCCAGCAGCCCCGTGACAGGGGCACGGTTCTTC.

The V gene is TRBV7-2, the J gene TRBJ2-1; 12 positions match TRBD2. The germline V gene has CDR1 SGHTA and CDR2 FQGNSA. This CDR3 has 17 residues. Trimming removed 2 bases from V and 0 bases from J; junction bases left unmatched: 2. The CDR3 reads CASSLLAGGISYNEQFF. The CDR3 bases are TGTGCCAGCAGCTTACTAGCGGGGGGGATCTCCTACAATGAGCAGTTCTTC.

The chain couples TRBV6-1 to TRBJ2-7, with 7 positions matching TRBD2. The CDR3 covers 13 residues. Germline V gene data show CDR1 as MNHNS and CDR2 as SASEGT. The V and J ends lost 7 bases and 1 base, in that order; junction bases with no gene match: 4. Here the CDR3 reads CASKLARSYEQYF. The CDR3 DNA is TGTGCCAGCAAACTAGCGAGATCCTACGAGCAGTACTTC.

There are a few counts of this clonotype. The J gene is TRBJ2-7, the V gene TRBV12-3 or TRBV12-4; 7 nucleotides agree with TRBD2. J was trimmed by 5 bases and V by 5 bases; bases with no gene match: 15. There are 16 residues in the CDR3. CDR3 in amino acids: CASSTVRLASGDEQYF. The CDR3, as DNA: TGTGCCAGCAGTACTGTACGACTAGCATCTGGGGACGAGCAGTACTTC.

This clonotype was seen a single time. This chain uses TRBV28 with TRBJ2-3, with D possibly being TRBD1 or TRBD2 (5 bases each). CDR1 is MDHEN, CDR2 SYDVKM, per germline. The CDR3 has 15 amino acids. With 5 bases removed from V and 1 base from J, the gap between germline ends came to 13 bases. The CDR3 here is CASSVGTVRTDTQYF. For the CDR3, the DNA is TGTGCCAGCAGTGTCGGGACCGTTCGCACAGATACGCAGTATTTT.

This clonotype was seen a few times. In DNA, the CDR3 is TGTGCCAGCAGTTTTGGACGGGTGAGCACAGATACGCAGTATTTT. Its translation is CASSFGRVSTDTQYF. The chain joins TRBV12-3 or TRBV12-4 to TRBJ2-3, with unresolved D. The CDR3 contains 15 residues. V was cut by 3 bases and J by 0 bases, with 10 bases left in between.

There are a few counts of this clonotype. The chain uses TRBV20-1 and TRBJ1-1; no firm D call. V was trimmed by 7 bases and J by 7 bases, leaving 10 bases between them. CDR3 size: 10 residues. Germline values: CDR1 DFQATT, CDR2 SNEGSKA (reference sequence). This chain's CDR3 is CSVPGVEAFF. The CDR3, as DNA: TGCAGTGTCCCGGGCGTTGAAGCTTTCTTT.

CDR3 protein: CASSPIGVLTF. The CDR3 DNA follows: TGTGCCAGCAGTCCCATCGGCGTCCTGACTTTC. This sequence joins TRBV11-2 and TRBJ2-6; D call uncertain. The CDR3 covers 11 residues. Germline V lookup: CDR1 SGHAT, CDR2 FQNNGV. Deletions cut 6 bases from V and 12 bases from J, with 9 bases between.

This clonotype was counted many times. This CDR3 is CASSFRNTEAFF. CDR3 DNA sequence: TGTGCCAGCAGTTTCCGAAACACTGAAGCTTTCTTT. The genes are TRBV28 and TRBJ1-1; D unresolved. V lost 3 bases and J 2 bases, leaving 4 bases between the germline ends. This CDR3 is built from 12 residues. Germline CDR1 and CDR2: MDHEN and SYDVKM.

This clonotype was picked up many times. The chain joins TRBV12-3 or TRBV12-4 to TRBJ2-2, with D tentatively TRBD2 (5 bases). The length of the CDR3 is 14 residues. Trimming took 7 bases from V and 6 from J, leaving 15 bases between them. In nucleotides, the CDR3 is TGTGCCAGCACCCTGAGGGAGAAATCCGGGGAGCTGTTTTTT. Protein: CASTLREKSGELFF.

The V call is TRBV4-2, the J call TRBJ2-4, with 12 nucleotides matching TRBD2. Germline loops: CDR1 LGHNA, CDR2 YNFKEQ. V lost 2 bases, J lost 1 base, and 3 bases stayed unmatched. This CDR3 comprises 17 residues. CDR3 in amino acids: CASSQTSGRTAKNIQYF. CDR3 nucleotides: TGTGCCAGCAGCCAAACTAGCGGGAGGACCGCCAAAAACATTCAGTACTTC.

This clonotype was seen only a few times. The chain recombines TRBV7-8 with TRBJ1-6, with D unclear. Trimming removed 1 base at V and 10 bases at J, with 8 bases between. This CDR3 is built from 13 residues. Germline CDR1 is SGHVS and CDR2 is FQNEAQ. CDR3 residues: CASSLVSGSPLHF. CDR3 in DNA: TGTGCCAGCAGCTTAGTTTCAGGATCACCCCTCCACTTT.

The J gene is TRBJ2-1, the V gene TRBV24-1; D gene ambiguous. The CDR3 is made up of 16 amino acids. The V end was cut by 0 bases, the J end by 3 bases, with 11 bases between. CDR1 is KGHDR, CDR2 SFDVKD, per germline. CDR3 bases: TGTGCCACCAGTGATTTGGGCATGGGGTTCTACAATGAGCAGTTCTTC. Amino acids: CATSDLGMGFYNEQFF.

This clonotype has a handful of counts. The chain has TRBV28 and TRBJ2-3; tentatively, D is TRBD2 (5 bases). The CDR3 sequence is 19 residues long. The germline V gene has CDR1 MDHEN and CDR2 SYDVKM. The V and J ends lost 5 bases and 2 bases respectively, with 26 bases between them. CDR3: CASSTPHFIGSAITDTQYF. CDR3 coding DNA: TGTGCCAGCAGTACCCCCCACTTTATCGGTAGCGCAATCACAGATACGCAGTATTTT.

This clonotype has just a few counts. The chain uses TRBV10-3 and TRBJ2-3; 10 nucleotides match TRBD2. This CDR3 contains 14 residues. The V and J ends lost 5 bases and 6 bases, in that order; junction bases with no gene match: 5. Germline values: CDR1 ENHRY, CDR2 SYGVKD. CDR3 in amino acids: CAISRTSGSDTQYF. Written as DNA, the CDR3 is TGTGCCATCAGTAGGACTAGCGGTTCGGATACGCAGTATTTT.

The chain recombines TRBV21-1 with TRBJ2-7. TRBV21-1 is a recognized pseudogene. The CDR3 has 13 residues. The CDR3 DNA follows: TGTGCCAGCAGCAAAGAGACACGGTACGAGCAGTACTTC. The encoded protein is CASSKETRYEQYF.

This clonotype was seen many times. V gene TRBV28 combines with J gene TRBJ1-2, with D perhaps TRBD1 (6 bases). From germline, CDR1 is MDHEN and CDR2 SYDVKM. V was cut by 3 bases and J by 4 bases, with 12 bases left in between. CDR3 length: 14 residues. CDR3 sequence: CASSFGGHGYGYTF. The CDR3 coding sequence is TGTGCCAGCAGTTTCGGGGGGCATGGCTATGGCTACACCTTC.

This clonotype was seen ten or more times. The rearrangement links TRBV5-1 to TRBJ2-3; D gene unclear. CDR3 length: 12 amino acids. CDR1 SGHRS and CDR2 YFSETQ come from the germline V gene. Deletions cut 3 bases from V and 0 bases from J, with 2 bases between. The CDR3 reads CASSYSTDTQYF. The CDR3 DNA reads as TGCGCCAGCAGCTATAGCACAGATACGCAGTATTTT. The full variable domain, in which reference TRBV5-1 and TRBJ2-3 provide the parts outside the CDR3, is KAGVTQTPRYLIKTRGQQVTLSCSPISGHRSVSWYQQTPGQGLQFLFEYFSETQRNKGNFPGRFSGRQFSNSRSEMNVSTLELGDSALYLCASSYSTDTQYFGPGTRLTVL.

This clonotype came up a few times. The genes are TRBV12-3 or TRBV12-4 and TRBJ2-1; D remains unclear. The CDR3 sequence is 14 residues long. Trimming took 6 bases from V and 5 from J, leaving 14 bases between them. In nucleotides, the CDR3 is TGTGCCAGCAGCGCAGAGGTATGGGACAATGAGCAGTTCTTC. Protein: CASSAEVWDNEQFF.

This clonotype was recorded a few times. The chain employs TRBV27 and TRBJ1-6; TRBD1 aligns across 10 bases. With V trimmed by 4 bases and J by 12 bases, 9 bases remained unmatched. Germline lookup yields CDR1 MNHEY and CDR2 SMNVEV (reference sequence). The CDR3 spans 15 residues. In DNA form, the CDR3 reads TGTGCCAGCAGTTCATCCGGGACAGGGGTGGGACCCCTCCACTTT. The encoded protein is CASSSSGTGVGPLHF.

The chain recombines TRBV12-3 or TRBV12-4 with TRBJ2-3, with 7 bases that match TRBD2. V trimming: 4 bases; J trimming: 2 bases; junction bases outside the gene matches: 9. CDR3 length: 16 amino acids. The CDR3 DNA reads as TGTGCCAGCAGTTCGACAGCGGGACCTATCACAGATACGCAGTATTTT. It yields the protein CASSSTAGPITDTQYF.

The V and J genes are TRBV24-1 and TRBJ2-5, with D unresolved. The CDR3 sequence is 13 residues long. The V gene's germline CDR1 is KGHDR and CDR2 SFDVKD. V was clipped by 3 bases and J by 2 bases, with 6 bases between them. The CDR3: CATSDPKQETQYF. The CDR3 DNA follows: TGTGCCACCAGTGATCCAAAACAAGAGACCCAGTACTTC.

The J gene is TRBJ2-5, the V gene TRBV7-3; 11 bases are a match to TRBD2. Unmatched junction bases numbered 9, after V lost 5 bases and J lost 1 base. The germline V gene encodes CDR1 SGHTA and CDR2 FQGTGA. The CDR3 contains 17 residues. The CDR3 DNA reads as TGTGCCAGCAGCCCCGGTCTAGCGGGGGGCTTCCAAGAGACCCAGTACTTC. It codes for CASSPGLAGGFQETQYF. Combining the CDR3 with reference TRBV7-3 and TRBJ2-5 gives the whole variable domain GAGVSQTPSNKVTEKGKYVELRCDPISGHTALYWYRQSLGQGPEFLIYFQGTGAADDSGLPNDRFFAVRPEGSVSTLKIQRTERGDSAVYLCASSPGLAGGFQETQYFGPGTRLLVL.

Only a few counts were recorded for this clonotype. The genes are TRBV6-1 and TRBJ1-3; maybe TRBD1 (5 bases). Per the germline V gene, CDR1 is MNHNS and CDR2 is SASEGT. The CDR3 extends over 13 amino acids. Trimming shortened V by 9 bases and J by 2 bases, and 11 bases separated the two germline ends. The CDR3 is CASKTVTGNTIYF. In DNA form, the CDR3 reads TGTGCCAGTAAGACAGTAACTGGAAACACCATATATTTT.

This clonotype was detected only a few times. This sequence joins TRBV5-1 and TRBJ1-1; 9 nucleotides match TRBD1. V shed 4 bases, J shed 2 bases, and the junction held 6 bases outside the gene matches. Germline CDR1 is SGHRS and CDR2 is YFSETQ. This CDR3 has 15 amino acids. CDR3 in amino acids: CASSPGTGSNTEAFF. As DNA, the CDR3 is TGCGCCAGCAGCCCCGGGACAGGGAGTAACACTGAAGCTTTCTTT.

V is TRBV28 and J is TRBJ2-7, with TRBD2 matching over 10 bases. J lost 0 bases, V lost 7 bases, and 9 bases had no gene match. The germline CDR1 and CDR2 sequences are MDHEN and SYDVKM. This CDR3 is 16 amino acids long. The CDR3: CASISWTSGDSYEQYF. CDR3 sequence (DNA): TGTGCCAGCATTTCCTGGACTAGCGGAGACTCCTACGAGCAGTACTTC.

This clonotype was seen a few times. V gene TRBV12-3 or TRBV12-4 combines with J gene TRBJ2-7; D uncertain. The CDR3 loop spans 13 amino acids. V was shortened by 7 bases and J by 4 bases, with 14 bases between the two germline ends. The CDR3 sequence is CASTHHPSYEQYF. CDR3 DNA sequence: TGTGCCAGCACCCACCACCCTAGTTACGAGCAGTACTTC.